A single T cell receptor beta chain is shown here with its context. The antigen is not known. With a J-beta primer mix and a sample-barcoded 5' primer, a second PCR ran about 7 to 12 cycles. All samples yielded 2.5 million or more CDR3-containing paired-end reads. TCRdb reanalysed the 5' RACE reads using MiXCR and keeps one entry per CDR3 protein. The data show about 1.6 million distinct CDR3 sequences, around 35% seen once. Those donating, healthy Caucasian individuals from Russia, were aged about 6 to 95. The sample is drawn from a study of blood T cells in healthy people across ages. Findings and limits, study-wide: Unsorted PBMCs ruled out conclusive naive versus antigen-experienced comparison.

The CDR3 has 15 residues. CDR1 SGHRS and CDR2 YFSETQ come from the germline V gene. V was pared by 3 bases and J by 0 bases, with 10 bases between. The V and J genes are TRBV5-1 and TRBJ2-1; D possibly corresponds to TRBD1 (6 bases). This TCR was recovered from a woman aged 25 to 39 in good health. Sequencing was done on a sample of blood. The CDR3 DNA is TGCGCCAGCAGCTCGACAGGCGACTCCTACAATGAGCAGTTCTTC. This gives the protein CASSSTGDSYNEQFF.